The 24 T cell receptor beta chains listed next were all sequenced from one sample in a study of tumor T cells in aggressive B-cell lymphoma. Method: immunoSEQ multiplex PCR; TCRdb's copy keeps in-frame clones and lacks some. Here the sample spans around 3,100 clones, around 63% being singletons. The specimen was tumor tissue. These receptors originate from an adult with diffuse large B cell lymphoma.

By share of the sample, this clone is large (0.1 to 1%). The chain couples TRBV5-4 to TRBJ1-4; 12 nucleotides agree with TRBD1. This CDR3 is built from 16 residues. V dropped 4 bases and J dropped 4; count of bases not matched to a gene: 5. The germline gives CDR1 SGHNT, CDR2 YYREEE (reference sequence). CDR3 DNA sequence: TGTGCCAGCAGCGGGGGACAGGGGGCCCATAATGAAAAACTGTTTTTT. It encodes CASSGGQGAHNEKLFF.

In the case of this clone: Other DNA sequences of this sample code for an identical CDR3. V and J are TRBV14 and TRBJ2-3, with 7 bases identical to TRBD2. The V gene's germline CDR1 is SGHDN and CDR2 FVKESK. The CDR3 sequence is 15 residues long. V lost 1 base, J lost 1 base, and 2 bases stayed unmatched. CDR3 DNA: TGTGCCAGCAGCCAAGGCGGGAGCGGCACAGATACGCAGTATTTT. It encodes CASSQGGSGTDTQYF. Filled out from reference TRBV14 and TRBJ2-3, the complete variable domain reads EAGVTQFPSHSVIEKGQTVTLRCDPISGHDNLYWYRRVMGKEIKFLLHFVKESKQDESGMPNNRFLAERTGGTYSTLKVQPAELEDSGVYFCASSQGGSGTDTQYFGPGTRLTVL.

The chain recombines TRBV18 with TRBJ1-1; 7 nucleotides line up with TRBD1. Per the germline V gene, CDR1 is KGHSH and CDR2 is LQKENI. V was clipped by 3 bases and J by 1 base; unmatched bases: 5. The CDR3 has 15 amino acids. The CDR3 loop reads CASSPSTGANTEAFF. The CDR3 DNA follows: TGTGCCAGCTCACCGAGCACAGGGGCGAACACTGAAGCTTTCTTT. Supplemented by reference TRBV18 and TRBJ1-1, the full variable domain reads NAGVMQNPRHLVRRRGQEARLRCSPMKGHSHVYWYRQLPEEGLKFMVYLQKENIIDESGMPKERFSAEFPKEGPSILRIQQVVRGDSAAYFCASSPSTGANTEAFFGQGTRLTVV.

This clone was seen a handful of times. The sample contains more than one DNA sequence encoding this CDR3. The CDR3 region is CASSPRGGAYEQYF. The CDR3 DNA reads as TGTGCCAGCAGCCCACGGGGAGGGGCCTACGAGCAGTACTTC. The chain recombines TRBV7-2 with TRBJ2-7, with TRBD2 matching 7 bases. The CDR3 is 14 amino acids. J was trimmed by 2 bases and V by 5 bases; bases with no gene match: 6. Germline V gene data show CDR1 as SGHTA and CDR2 as FQGNSA.

The chain links TRBV5-6 to TRBJ1-2; D unclear. In germline, CDR1 is SGHDT, CDR2 YYEEEE. The CDR3 is made up of 16 amino acids. V lost 6 bases and J lost 0, with 18 bases in between. The CDR3 reads CASTQVGGYANYGYTF. The CDR3 DNA follows: TGTGCCAGCACCCAAGTGGGCGGGTACGCTAACTATGGCTACACCTTC.

The chain recombines TRBV18 with TRBJ1-2, with 8 bases identical to TRBD1. This CDR3 is 13 amino acids long. V gave up 6 bases and J gave up 8 bases; unmatched junction bases: 8. The germline V gene encodes CDR1 KGHSH and CDR2 LQKENI. CDR3 loop: CASSMDRAHGYTF. As DNA, the CDR3 is TGTGCCAGCTCGATGGACAGGGCACACGGCTACACCTTC.

This clone occurred a few times. The chain uses TRBV4-2 and TRBJ2-3; maybe TRBD2 (7 bases). Germline lookup yields CDR1 LGHNA and CDR2 YNFKEQ. The ends were cut back, 4 bases at V and 6 bases at J, with 11 bases in the middle. The CDR3 covers 13 residues. The DNA of the CDR3 is TGTGCCAGCAGCCCAGAGGGGGGGGATACGCAGTATTTT. As protein: CASSPEGGDTQYF.

This chain links TRBV5-4 with TRBJ2-5, with 10 bases identical to TRBD2. The V gene end was trimmed by 0 bases and the J gene end by 5 bases; junction bases not matched to a gene: 4. CDR3 length: 15 amino acids. Germline V gives CDR1 SGHNT, CDR2 YYREEE (reference sequence). CDR3 nucleotides: TGTGCCAGCAGCTTGGCTCTAGCGGGAGTTGAGACCCAGTACTTC. It is translated as CASSLALAGVETQYF.

The V and J genes are TRBV19 and TRBJ2-3; D gene uncertain. Germline-derived CDR1 and CDR2 are LNHDA and SQIVND (reference sequence). The CDR3 contains 16 residues. V was pared by 5 bases and J by 1 base, with 16 bases between. The CDR3 sequence: CASSLQVLAGTDTQYF. CDR3 coding DNA: TGTGCCAGTAGTCTACAAGTCTTAGCTGGCACAGATACGCAGTATTTT. The entire variable domain, with the rest obtained from reference TRBV19 and TRBJ2-3, is as follows: DGGITQSPKYLFRKEGQNVTLSCEQNLNHDAMYWYRQDPGQGLRLIYYSQIVNDFQKGDIAEGYSVSREKKESFPLTVTSAQKNPTAFYLCASSLQVLAGTDTQYFGPGTRLTVL.

J is TRBJ2-2 and V is TRBV9, with 8 bases lining up with TRBD1. This CDR3 comprises 15 residues. V dropped 5 bases and J dropped 4; count of bases not matched to a gene: 7. Germline CDR1 SGDLS, CDR2 YYNGEE. CDR3 nucleotide sequence: TGTGCCAGCAGTGACAGGGGTGGGACCACCGGGGAGCTGTTTTTT. Protein product: CASSDRGGTTGELFF.

The chain recombines TRBV9 with TRBJ2-7; D might be TRBD1 (6 bases). The V end was cut by 4 bases, the J end by 0 bases, with 11 bases between. CDR1 and CDR2 (germline): SGDLS, YYNGEE. The CDR3 totals 14 residues. CDR3 in amino acids: CASSPHRASYEQYF. CDR3 nucleotide sequence: TGTGCCAGCAGCCCTCACAGGGCCTCCTACGAGCAGTACTTC.

The chain carries TRBV6-5 and TRBJ2-7, with 9 bases matching TRBD1. Trimming cost V 5 bases and J 4 bases; bases outside gene matches: 6. The CDR3 extends over 14 amino acids. Germline-derived CDR1 and CDR2 are MNHEY and SVGAGI. As DNA, the CDR3 is TGTGCCAGCAGTACAGGGGGCGGAAGGTACGAGCAGTACTTC. Its protein is CASSTGGGRYEQYF.

The chain couples TRBV6-4 to TRBJ2-1; D possibly corresponds to TRBD2 (7 bases). From germline, CDR1 is MRHNA and CDR2 SNTAGT. This CDR3 is 17 amino acids long. Trimming took off 6 bases at V and 7 bases at J, with 25 bases between the two ends. The CDR3 region is CASSPGGPGQEINEQFF. CDR3 DNA sequence: TGTGCCAGCAGCCCCGGGGGGCCGGGACAAGAGATTAATGAGCAGTTCTTC.

The V and J genes are TRBV18 and TRBJ1-1; D is possibly TRBD1 (5 bases). The V gene's germline CDR1 is KGHSH and CDR2 LQKENI. The CDR3 runs to 14 residues. V was shortened by 1 base and J by 3 bases, with 9 bases between the two germline ends. In DNA, the CDR3 is TGTGCCAGCTCACCACGGGCAGGGTACACTGAAGCTTTCTTT. Translation gives CASSPRAGYTEAFF.

The chain employs TRBV7-2 and TRBJ2-5; no definite D call. V was pared by 0 bases and J by 0 bases, with 8 bases between. The CDR3 sequence is 15 residues long. Germline CDR1 reads SGHTA; CDR2 reads FQGNSA. Here the CDR3 reads CASSLAWANQETQYF. The CDR3 DNA sequence: TGTGCCAGCAGCTTAGCCTGGGCCAACCAAGAGACCCAGTACTTC.

As to this clone: An end of the junction does not agree with germline; a read error may underlie this. The sample contains more than one DNA sequence encoding this CDR3. J is TRBJ1-2 and V is TRBV15; D remains unclear. Germline CDR1 is LNHNV and CDR2 is YYDKDF (reference sequence). CDR3 length: 14 residues. This CDR3 reads CATSRDLGGYGYTF. The CDR3 nucleotides are TGTGCTACCAGCAGAGATCTGGGAGGCTATGGCTACACCTTC.

V usage is TRBV18 and J usage is TRBJ2-5; 7 nucleotides align to TRBD1. V dropped 3 bases and J dropped 2; count of bases not matched to a gene: 6. Germline assignment: CDR1 KGHSH and CDR2 LQKENI. The CDR3 covers 15 residues. CDR3 in amino acids: CASSPIRQGQETQYF. CDR3 coding DNA: TGTGCCAGCTCACCCATACGACAGGGACAAGAGACCCAGTACTTC. The full variable domain, in which reference TRBV18 and TRBJ2-5 provide the parts outside the CDR3, is NAGVMQNPRHLVRRRGQEARLRCSPMKGHSHVYWYRQLPEEGLKFMVYLQKENIIDESGMPKERFSAEFPKEGPSILRIQQVVRGDSAAYFCASSPIRQGQETQYFGPGTRLLVL.

V is TRBV18 and J is TRBJ1-6; unclear D gene. Germline-derived CDR1 and CDR2 are KGHSH and LQKENI. This CDR3 comprises 14 residues. Trimming took 1 base from V and 9 from J, leaving 10 bases between them. CDR3 amino acids: CASSPRETRSPLHF. DNA of the CDR3: TGTGCCAGCTCACCACGAGAAACCCGTTCACCCCTCCACTTT.

A note on this clone: Given a much more abundant clone one base away, this may be a read error. The CDR3 region has the DNA TGTGCCAGCTTCCGGGACACCTCCTACGAGCAGTACTTC. This gives the protein CASFRDTSYEQYF. V gene TRBV7-9 combines with J gene TRBJ2-5, with a possible D match to TRBD1 (6 bases). The DNA matches TRBJ2-7 better at its end, which makes the J call doubtful. Germline V CDR1 and CDR2: SEHNR, FQNEAQ (reference sequence). The length of the CDR3 is 13 residues.

The rearrangement joins TRBV25-1 to TRBJ2-3; D may be TRBD2 (6 bases). The V gene lost 5 bases and the J gene lost 3 bases, with 12 bases spanning the gap. CDR3 length equals 14 residues. Germline V CDR1 and CDR2: MGHDK, SYGVNS. Here the CDR3 DNA reads TGTGCCAGCAGTTTTTCCGGGAGTACAGATACGCAGTATTTT. The encoded protein is CASSFSGSTDTQYF.

The V call is TRBV29-1, the J call TRBJ2-1; possible D gene TRBD2, 6 bases. CDR3 length equals 14 residues. Deletions cut 4 bases from V and 4 bases from J, with 14 bases between. The germline V gene encodes CDR1 SQVTM and CDR2 ANQGSEA. CDR3 sequence (DNA): TGCAGCGTTGTATTGGACTACAGATACAATGAGCAGTTCTTC. Amino acids: CSVVLDYRYNEQFF.

This clone was counted a few times. The V call is TRBV15, the J call TRBJ2-5; D is possibly TRBD2 (6 bases). V gave up 0 bases and J gave up 3 bases, with 8 bases separating them. CDR3 length: 14 amino acids. Germline lookup yields CDR1 LNHNV and CDR2 YYDKDF (reference sequence). The CDR3 region is CATSRDGGKETQYF. As DNA, the CDR3 is TGTGCCACCAGCAGAGACGGGGGTAAAGAGACCCAGTACTTC. Full variable domain (missing parts from reference TRBV15 and TRBJ2-5): DAMVIQNPRYQVTQFGKPVTLSCSQTLNHNVMYWYQQKSSQAPKLLFHYYDKDFNNEADTPDNFQSRRPNTSFCFLDIRSPGLGDTAMYLCATSRDGGKETQYFGPGTRLLVL.

This chain uses TRBV29-1 with TRBJ2-3; 9 bases agree with TRBD1. The V gene's germline CDR1 is SQVTM and CDR2 ANQGSEA. V shed 7 bases and J 2 bases; nucleotides not matched to a gene: 4. The CDR3 runs 13 residues. The CDR3 coding sequence is TGCAGCGGGGGGACAGGGCCCACAGATACGCAGTATTTT. It encodes CSGGTGPTDTQYF.

The chain uses TRBV9 and TRBJ1-1; D is unresolved. Germline CDR1 and CDR2: SGDLS and YYNGEE. The CDR3 consists of 14 residues. Trimming shortened V by 0 bases and J by 3 bases, and 9 bases separated the two germline ends. The DNA for the CDR3 is TGTGCCAGCAGCGTAGACCAGGAGGACACTGAAGCTTTCTTT. Its translation: CASSVDQEDTEAFF.